This T cell receptor beta chain was captured by sequencing in a study of cytomegalovirus exposure and HLA in healthy donors. The approximately 120-subject validation cohort, separate from the roughly 700-subject first cohort, included the donors. About this clone itself: Its antigen is unidentified.

Method: immunoSEQ multiplex PCR; TCRdb's copy keeps in-frame clones and lacks some. The sample records 200,000 to 300,000 clones, 70% to 90% being singletons. Study-level results: Researchers counted around 160 TCR beta chains as cytomegalovirus-associated. Subsequent analysis revealed that first-cohort TCR clusters tended to co-occur in the 100 to 150 validation repertoires.

V was pared by 2 bases and J by 9 bases, with 1 base of the junction left unmatched. The CDR3 consists of 14 residues. Germline V gene sequence: CDR1 MNHEY, CDR2 SMNVEV (reference sequence). The specimen sequenced was PBMCs. This receptor was taken from a woman aged 25 to 39 in good health and CMV-seropositive. The V call is TRBV27, the J call TRBJ2-1, with 13 bases that match TRBD2. CDR3 nucleotide sequence: TGTGCCAGCAGTTTACGACTAGCGGGGGGTGAGCAGTTCTTC. It is translated as CASSLRLAGGEQFF.